This is a list of T cell receptor beta chains from one sample in a study of cytomegalovirus exposure and HLA in healthy donors. TCRdb's copy holds only in-frame clones and misses some; the assay was immunoSEQ multiplex PCR. Recorded here are about 58,000 clones; the top ten clones represent more than 2%. The sequenced sample was PBMCs. All receptors come from a young woman in good health and CMV-seronegative. CDR3s include the opening cysteine and the closing phenylalanine or tryptophan. D genes are given only for firm matches.

cdr3_aa | cdr3_nt | d_call | j_call | v_call
CATLGTLTDTEAFF | TGTGCCACCCTTGGGACATTAACCGACACTGAAGCTTTCTTT | - | TRBJ1-1 | TRBV19
CASSLGGGRYNEQFF | TGTGCCAGCAGCTTGGGGGGGGGAAGGTACAATGAGCAGTTCTTC | TRBD2 | TRBJ2-1 | TRBV5-6
CASSIPTGTTGNTIYF | TGTGCCAGCAGCATACCAACAGGGACGACTGGAAACACCATATATTTT | - | TRBJ1-3 | TRBV9
CAIRGGDLGRFEQYF | TGTGCCATCAGAGGGGGGGACCTCGGACGTTTCGAGCAGTACTTC | - | TRBJ2-7 | TRBV10-3
CASSSTGVKDTEAFF | TGCGCCAGCAGCTCGACAGGGGTGAAGGACACTGAAGCTTTCTTT | TRBD1 | TRBJ1-1 | TRBV5-1
CASSWGAGSTDTQYF | TGTGCCAGCAGCTGGGGAGCGGGGAGCACAGATACGCAGTATTTT | TRBD2 | TRBJ2-3 | TRBV28
CASSPDRTYGYTF | TGTGCCAGCTCACCGGACAGGACCTATGGCTACACCTTC | TRBD1 | TRBJ1-2 | TRBV18
CASGLDGGNSPLHF | TGTGCTAGTGGTTTGGACGGGGGGAATTCACCCCTCCACTTT | - | TRBJ1-6 | TRBV12-5
CASSLAAAEAFF | TGTGCCAGCAGCTTAGCGGCGGCTGAAGCTTTCTTT | - | TRBJ1-1 | TRBV11-2
CASSAGVTYGYTF | TGTGCCAGTAGTGCAGGGGTGACCTATGGCTACACCTTC | - | TRBJ1-2 | TRBV19
CARSLFFGQRVLNTGELFF | TGTGCCAGAAGCTTGTTTTTTGGACAGAGGGTCCTGAACACCGGGGAGCTGTTTTTT | - | TRBJ2-2 | TRBV5-3
CASSPGGRGTSDYEQYF | TGTGCCAGCAGCCCCGGCGGGCGGGGGACCTCTGACTACGAGCAGTACTTC | TRBD2 | TRBJ2-7 | TRBV5-4
CASSPSVEGDTQYF | TGTGCCAGCAGTCCTAGCGTGGAGGGGGATACGCAGTATTTT | - | TRBJ2-3 | TRBV6-1
CASSSNRGGHGYEQYF | TGTGCCAGCAGCTCCAACCGGGGGGGCCATGGGTACGAGCAGTACTTC | TRBD2 | TRBJ2-7 | TRBV7-2
CASSQERGFLAGTPDTQYF | TGTGCCAGCAGCCAAGAGAGGGGTTTTTTAGCGGGGACACCAGATACGCAGTATTTT | TRBD2 | TRBJ2-3 | TRBV14
CATGRSGTEAFF | TGTGCCACAGGACGCTCAGGGACTGAAGCTTTCTTT | - | TRBJ1-1 | TRBV2
CAISGDRGYPNTEAFF | TGTGCCATCAGTGGGGACAGGGGTTACCCGAACACTGAAGCTTTCTTT | TRBD1 | TRBJ1-1 | TRBV10-3
CASKPTGYTSPLHF | TGTGCCAGCAAACCGACAGGGTACACTTCACCCCTCCACTTT | TRBD1 | TRBJ1-6 | TRBV6-6
CASSLLGGGYTF | TGTGCCAGCAGTTTGTTAGGAGGTGGCTACACCTTC | - | TRBJ1-2 | TRBV28
CASSSEGARHGTEAFF | TGTGCCAGCAGCTCGGAGGGGGCGAGGCATGGCACTGAAGCTTTCTTT | TRBD1 | TRBJ1-1 | TRBV5-6
CASSQQGGGEKLFF | TGTGCCAGCTCACAACAGGGCGGAGGTGAAAAACTGTTTTTT | - | TRBJ1-4 | TRBV18
CASRFWGGSYNEQFF | TGTGCCAGTCGATTTTGGGGGGGCTCCTACAATGAGCAGTTCTTC | TRBD2 | TRBJ2-1 | TRBV19
CASSHTTGGAYEQYF | TGTGCCAGCAGCCATACTACAGGGGGCGCCTACGAGCAGTACTTC | TRBD1 | TRBJ2-7 | TRBV4-2
CASSGLAGEQETQYF | TGTGCCAGCAGTGGACTAGCGGGAGAACAAGAGACCCAGTACTTC | TRBD2 | TRBJ2-5 | TRBV6-1
CASSPKVGVGNQPQHF | TGTGCCAGCTCACCTAAGGTAGGGGTCGGCAATCAGCCCCAGCATTTT | - | TRBJ1-5 | TRBV18
CASSPLTGENYGYTF | TGTGCCAGCAGCCCCCTGACAGGGGAAAACTATGGCTACACCTTC | TRBD1 | TRBJ1-2 | TRBV5-4